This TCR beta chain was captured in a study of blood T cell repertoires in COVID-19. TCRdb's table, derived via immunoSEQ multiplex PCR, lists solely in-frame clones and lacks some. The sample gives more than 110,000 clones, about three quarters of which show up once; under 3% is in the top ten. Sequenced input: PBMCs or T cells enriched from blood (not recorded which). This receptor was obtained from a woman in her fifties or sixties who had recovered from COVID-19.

CDR3 sequence: CASSLIGLDRAKGGYTF. The CDR3 bases are TGTGCCAGCAGTTTAATAGGACTCGACAGGGCCAAGGGGGGCTACACCTTC. This rearrangement joins TRBV28 to TRBJ1-2; 7 bases agree with TRBD1. CDR3 length: 17 amino acids. The junction had 17 bases not matched to a gene; V was cut back by 2 bases and J by 8 bases. Per the germline V gene, CDR1 is MDHEN and CDR2 is SYDVKM.